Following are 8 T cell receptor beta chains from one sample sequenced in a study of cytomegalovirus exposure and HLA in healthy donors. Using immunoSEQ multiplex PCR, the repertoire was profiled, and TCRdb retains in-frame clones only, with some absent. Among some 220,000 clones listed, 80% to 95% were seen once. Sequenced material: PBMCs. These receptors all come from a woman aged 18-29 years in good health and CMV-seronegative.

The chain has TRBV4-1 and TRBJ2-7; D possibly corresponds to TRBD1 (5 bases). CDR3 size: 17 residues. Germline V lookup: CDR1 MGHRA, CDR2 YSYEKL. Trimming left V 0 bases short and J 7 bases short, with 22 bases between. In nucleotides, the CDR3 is TGCGCCAGCAGCCAAGATGTACTGGGGCGCAGGATAGAAGAGCAGTACTTC. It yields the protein CASSQDVLGRRIEEQYF.

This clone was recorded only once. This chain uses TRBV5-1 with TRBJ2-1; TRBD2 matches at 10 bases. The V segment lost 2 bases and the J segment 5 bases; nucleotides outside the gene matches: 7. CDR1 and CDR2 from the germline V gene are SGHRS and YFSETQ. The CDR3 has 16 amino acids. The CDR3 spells CASSFPKAGGDNEQFF. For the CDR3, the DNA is TGCGCCAGCAGCTTCCCTAAAGCGGGAGGGGACAATGAGCAGTTCTTC.

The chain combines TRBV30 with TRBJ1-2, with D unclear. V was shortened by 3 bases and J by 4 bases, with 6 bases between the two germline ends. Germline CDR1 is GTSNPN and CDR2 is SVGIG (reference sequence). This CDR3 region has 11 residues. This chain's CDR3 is CAWRAVYGYTF. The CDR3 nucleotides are TGTGCCTGGAGGGCGGTCTATGGCTACACCTTC.

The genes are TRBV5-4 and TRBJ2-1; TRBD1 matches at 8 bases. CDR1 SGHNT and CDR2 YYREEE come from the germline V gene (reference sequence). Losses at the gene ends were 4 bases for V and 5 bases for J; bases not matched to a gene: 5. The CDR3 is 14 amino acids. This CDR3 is CASSLQGANNEQFF. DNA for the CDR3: TGTGCCAGCAGCCTCCAGGGGGCTAACAATGAGCAGTTCTTC.

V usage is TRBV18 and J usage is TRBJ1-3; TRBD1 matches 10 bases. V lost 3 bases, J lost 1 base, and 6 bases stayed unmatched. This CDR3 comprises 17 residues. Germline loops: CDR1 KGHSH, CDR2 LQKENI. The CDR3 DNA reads TGTGCCAGCTCACCGCTCTCGGGACAGGGGTCTGGAAACACCATATATTTT. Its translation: CASSPLSGQGSGNTIYF.

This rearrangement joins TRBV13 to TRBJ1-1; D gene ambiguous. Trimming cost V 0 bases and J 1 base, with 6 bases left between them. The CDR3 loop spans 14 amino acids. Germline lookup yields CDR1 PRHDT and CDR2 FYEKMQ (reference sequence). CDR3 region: CASSLGRGNTEAFF. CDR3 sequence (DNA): TGTGCCAGCAGCTTAGGCCGGGGGAACACTGAAGCTTTCTTT. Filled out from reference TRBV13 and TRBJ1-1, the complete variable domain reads AAGVIQSPRHLIKEKRETATLKCYPIPRHDTVYWYQQGPGQDPQFLISFYEKMQSDKGSIPDRFSAQQFSDYHSELNMSSLELGDSALYFCASSLGRGNTEAFFGQGTRLTVV.

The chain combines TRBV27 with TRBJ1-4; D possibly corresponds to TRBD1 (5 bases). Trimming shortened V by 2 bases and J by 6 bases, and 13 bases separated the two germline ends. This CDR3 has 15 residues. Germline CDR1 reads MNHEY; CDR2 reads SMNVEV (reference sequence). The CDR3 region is CASSLGFPGDEKLFF. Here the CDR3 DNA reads TGTGCCAGCAGTTTAGGATTTCCGGGGGATGAAAAACTGTTTTTT.

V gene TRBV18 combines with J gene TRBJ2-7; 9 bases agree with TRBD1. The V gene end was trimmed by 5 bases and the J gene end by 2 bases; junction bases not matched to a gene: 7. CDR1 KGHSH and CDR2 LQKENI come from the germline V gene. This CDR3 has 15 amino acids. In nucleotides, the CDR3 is TGTGCCAGCTCAGAAGGACAGGGGAAGGCCTACGAGCAGTACTTC. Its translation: CASSEGQGKAYEQYF.